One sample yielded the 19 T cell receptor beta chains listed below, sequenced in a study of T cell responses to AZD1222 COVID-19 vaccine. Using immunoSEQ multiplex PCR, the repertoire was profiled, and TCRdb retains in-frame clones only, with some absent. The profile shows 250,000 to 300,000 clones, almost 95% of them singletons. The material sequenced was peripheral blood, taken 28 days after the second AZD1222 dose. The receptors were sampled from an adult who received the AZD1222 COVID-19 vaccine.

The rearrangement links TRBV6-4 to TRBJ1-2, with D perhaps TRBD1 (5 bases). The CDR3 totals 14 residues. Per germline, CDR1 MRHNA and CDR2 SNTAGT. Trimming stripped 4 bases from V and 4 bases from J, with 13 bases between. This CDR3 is CASSAAGGSYGYTF. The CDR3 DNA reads TGTGCCAGCAGTGCGGCGGGGGGGAGCTATGGCTACACCTTC.

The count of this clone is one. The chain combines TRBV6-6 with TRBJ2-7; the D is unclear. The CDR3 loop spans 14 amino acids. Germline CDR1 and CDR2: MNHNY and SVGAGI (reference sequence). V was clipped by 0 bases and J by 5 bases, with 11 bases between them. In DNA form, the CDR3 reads TGTGCCAGCAGTTACTCCGGATCCCTCGACGAGCAGTACTTC. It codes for CASSYSGSLDEQYF.

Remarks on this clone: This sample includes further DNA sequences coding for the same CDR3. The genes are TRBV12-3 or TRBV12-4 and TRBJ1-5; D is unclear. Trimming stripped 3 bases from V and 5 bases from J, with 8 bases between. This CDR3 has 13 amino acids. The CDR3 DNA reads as TGTGCCAGCAGTTTTGCAGGTGATCAGCCCCAGCATTTT. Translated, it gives CASSFAGDQPQHF.

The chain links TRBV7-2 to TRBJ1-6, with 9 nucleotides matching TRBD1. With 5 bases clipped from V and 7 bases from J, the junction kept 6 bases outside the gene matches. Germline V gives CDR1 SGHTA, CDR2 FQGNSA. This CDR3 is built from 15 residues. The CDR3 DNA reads TGTGCCAGCAGCCCGCGGACAGGGGACAATTCACCCCTCCACTTT. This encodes CASSPRTGDNSPLHF.

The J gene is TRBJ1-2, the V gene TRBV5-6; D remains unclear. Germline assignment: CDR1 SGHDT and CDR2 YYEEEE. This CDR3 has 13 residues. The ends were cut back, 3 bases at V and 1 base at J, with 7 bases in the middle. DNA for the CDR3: TGTGCCAGCAGCTATACAGATAACTATGGCTACACCTTC. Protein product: CASSYTDNYGYTF.

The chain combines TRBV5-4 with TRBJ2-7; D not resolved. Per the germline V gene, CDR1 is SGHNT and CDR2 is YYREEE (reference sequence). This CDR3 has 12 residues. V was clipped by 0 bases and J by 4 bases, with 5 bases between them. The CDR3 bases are TGTGCCAGCAGCTTGGTAGGGTACGAGCAGTACTTC. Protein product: CASSLVGYEQYF.

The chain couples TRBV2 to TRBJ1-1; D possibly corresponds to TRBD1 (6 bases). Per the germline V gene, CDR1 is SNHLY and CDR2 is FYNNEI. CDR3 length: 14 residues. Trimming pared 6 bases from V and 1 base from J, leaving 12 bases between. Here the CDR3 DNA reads TGTGCCAGCAGGACAAGGACAGCGAACACTGAAGCTTTCTTT. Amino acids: CASRTRTANTEAFF.

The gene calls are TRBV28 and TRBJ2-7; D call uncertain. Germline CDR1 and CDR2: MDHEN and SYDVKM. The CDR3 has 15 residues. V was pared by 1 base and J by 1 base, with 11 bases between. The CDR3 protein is CASSLYPPPSYEQYF. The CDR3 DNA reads TGTGCCAGCAGTTTATACCCCCCACCGTCCTACGAGCAGTACTTC.

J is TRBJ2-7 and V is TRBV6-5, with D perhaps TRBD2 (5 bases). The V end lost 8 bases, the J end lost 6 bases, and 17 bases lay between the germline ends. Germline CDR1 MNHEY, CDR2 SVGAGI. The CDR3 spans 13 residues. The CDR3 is CASSGGPSGEQYF. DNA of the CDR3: TGTGCCAGCTCCGGAGGACCTTCTGGCGAGCAGTACTTC.

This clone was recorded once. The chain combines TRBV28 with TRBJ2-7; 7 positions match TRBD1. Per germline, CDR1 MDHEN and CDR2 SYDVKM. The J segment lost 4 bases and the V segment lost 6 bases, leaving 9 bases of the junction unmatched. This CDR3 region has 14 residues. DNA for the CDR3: TGTGCCAGCAGCCCAGACGGGACAGCTTACGAGCAGTACTTC. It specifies CASSPDGTAYEQYF. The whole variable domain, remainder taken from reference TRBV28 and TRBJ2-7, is DVKVTQSSRYLVKRTGEKVFLECVQDMDHENMFWYRQDPGLGLRLIYFSYDVKMKEKGDIPEGYSVSREKKERFSLILESASTNQTSMYLCASSPDGTAYEQYFGPGTRLTVT.

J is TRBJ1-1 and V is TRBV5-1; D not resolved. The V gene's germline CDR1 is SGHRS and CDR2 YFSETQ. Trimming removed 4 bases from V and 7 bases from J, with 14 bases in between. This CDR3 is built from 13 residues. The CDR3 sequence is CASSPDGEGEAFF. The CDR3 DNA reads TGCGCCAGCAGCCCTGACGGGGAGGGTGAAGCTTTCTTT.

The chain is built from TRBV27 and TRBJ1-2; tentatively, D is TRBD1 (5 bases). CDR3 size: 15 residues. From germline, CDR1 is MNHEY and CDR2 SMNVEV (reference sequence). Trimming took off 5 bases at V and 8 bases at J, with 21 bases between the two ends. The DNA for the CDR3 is TGTGCCAGCAGTCTAACATCCTCCTGGGGGATGGGCTACACCTTC. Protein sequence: CASSLTSSWGMGYTF.

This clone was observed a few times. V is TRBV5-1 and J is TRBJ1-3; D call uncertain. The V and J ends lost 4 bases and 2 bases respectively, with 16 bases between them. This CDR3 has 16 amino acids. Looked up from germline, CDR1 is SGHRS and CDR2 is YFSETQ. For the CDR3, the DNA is TGCGCCAGCAGCCAGACAATGGCAAAGACTGGAAACACCATATATTTT. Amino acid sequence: CASSQTMAKTGNTIYF.

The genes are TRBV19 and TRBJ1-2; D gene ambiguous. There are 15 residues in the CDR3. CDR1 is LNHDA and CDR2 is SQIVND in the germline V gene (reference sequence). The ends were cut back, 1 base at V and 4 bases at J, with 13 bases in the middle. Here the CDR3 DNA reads TGTGCCAGTAGTATAGGGCCAGGATCCCCCTATGGCTACACCTTC. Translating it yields CASSIGPGSPYGYTF.

The CDR3 DNA follows: TGCGCCAGCAGCGCCGCGACAGAGAGTAACTATGGCTACACCTTC. Protein: CASSAATESNYGYTF. The rearrangement joins TRBV4-3 to TRBJ1-2; D perhaps matches TRBD1 (5 bases). Germline V lookup: CDR1 LGHNA, CDR2 YSLEER. There are 15 residues in the CDR3. Trimming pared 5 bases from V and 1 base from J, leaving 14 bases between.

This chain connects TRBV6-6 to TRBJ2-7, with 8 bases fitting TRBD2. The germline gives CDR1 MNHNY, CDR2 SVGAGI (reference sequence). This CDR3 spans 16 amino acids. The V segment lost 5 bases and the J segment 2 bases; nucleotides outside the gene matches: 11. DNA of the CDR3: TGTGCCAGCAGTCGATCACCGGGACTAGGCCCCTACGAGCAGTACTTC. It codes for CASSRSPGLGPYEQYF.

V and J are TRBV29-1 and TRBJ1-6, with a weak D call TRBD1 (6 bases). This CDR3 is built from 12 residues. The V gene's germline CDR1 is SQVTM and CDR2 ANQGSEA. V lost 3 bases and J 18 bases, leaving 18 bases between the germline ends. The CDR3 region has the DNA TGCAGCGTTGAGCTCGTACCCGGGACACACCACTTT. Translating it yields CSVELVPGTHHF.

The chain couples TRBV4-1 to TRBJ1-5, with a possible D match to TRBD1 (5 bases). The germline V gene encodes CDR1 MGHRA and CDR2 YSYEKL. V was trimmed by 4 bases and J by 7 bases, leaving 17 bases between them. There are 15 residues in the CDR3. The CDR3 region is CASSPFSQGEQPQHF. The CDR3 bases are TGCGCCAGCAGCCCCTTTAGCCAGGGAGAACAGCCCCAGCATTTT.

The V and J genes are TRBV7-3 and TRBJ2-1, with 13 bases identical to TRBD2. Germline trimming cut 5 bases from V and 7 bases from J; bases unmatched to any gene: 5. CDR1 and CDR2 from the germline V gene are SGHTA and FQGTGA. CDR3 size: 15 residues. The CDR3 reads CASSQTSGRWNEQFF. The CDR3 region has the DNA TGTGCCAGCAGCCAGACTAGCGGGAGGTGGAATGAGCAGTTCTTC.